These 27 T cell receptor beta chains were all obtained from the same sample, sequenced in a study of blood T cell repertoires in COVID-19. Generated by immunoSEQ multiplex PCR, the TCRdb table keeps only in-frame clones and is missing some. This sample yields hundreds of thousands of clones, of which around 86% are seen a single time; 1.4% to 1.5% belongs to the top ten. The sequenced sample consisted of peripheral blood. The receptor set was obtained from a woman aged 25 to 39 with active or convalescent COVID-19.

V gene TRBV5-1 combines with J gene TRBJ1-3; 8 positions match TRBD1. CDR1 is SGHRS and CDR2 is YFSETQ in the germline V gene. V shed 4 bases, J shed 0 bases, and the junction held 12 bases outside the gene matches. This CDR3 contains 18 residues. CDR3 nucleotide sequence: TGCGCCAGCAGCCCGCAAGTCCCGGGACAGGACTCTGGAAACACCATATATTTT. Its protein is CASSPQVPGQDSGNTIYF. The full variable domain, with the rest looked up from reference TRBV5-1 and TRBJ1-3, is KAGVTQTPRYLIKTRGQQVTLSCSPISGHRSVSWYQQTPGQGLQFLFEYFSETQRNKGNFPGRFSGRQFSNSRSEMNVSTLELGDSALYLCASSPQVPGQDSGNTIYFGEGSWLTVV.

With respect to this clone: This sample includes further DNA sequences coding for the same CDR3. This chain joins TRBV10-3 and TRBJ2-3; maybe TRBD2 (5 bases). The V end was cut by 4 bases, the J end by 0 bases, with 5 bases between. Germline V CDR1 and CDR2: ENHRY, SYGVKD. The CDR3 contains 13 residues. The CDR3 region has the DNA TGTGCCATCAGTGGGACTAGCACAGATACGCAGTATTTT. Its protein product is CAISGTSTDTQYF.

The rearrangement links TRBV2 to TRBJ2-5, with D perhaps matching TRBD1 (5 bases). The CDR3 extends over 15 amino acids. In germline, CDR1 is SNHLY, CDR2 FYNNEI. V was trimmed by 5 bases and J by 2 bases, leaving 15 bases between them. The chain's CDR3 is CASSPTDLKQETQYF. In DNA, the CDR3 is TGTGCCAGCAGTCCGACAGACTTAAAACAAGAGACCCAGTACTTC. Together with reference TRBV2 and TRBJ2-5, the CDR3 gives the full variable domain: EPEVTQTPSHQVTQMGQEVILRCVPISNHLYFYWYRQILGQKVEFLVSFYNNEISEKSEIFDDQFSVERPDGSNFTLKIRSTKLEDSAMYFCASSPTDLKQETQYFGPGTRLLVL.

This chain joins TRBV6-2 or TRBV6-3 and TRBJ2-7; TRBD1 matches 11 bases. Trimming took 3 bases from V and 7 from J; bases not matched to a gene: 8. The CDR3 spans 15 residues. The germline V gene has CDR1 MNHEY and CDR2 SVGEGT. The CDR3 DNA reads as TGTGCCAGCAGTTATGAAGGGACAGGGGGGCGGGAGCAGTACTTC. Its translation: CASSYEGTGGREQYF.

This chain uses TRBV6-2 or TRBV6-3 with TRBJ2-7; 9 nucleotides align to TRBD1. Germline V gene data show CDR1 as MNHEY and CDR2 as SVGEGT. V lost 2 bases to trimming and J lost 7 bases; unmatched junction nucleotides: 15. The CDR3 is 17 residues long. The CDR3 DNA is TGTGCCAGCAGTTACGGTCTACGGACAGGGGCCCCGTGGGAGCAGTACTTC. Its protein is CASSYGLRTGAPWEQYF.

This rearrangement joins TRBV18 to TRBJ1-2; tentative D call: TRBD1 (6 bases). Germline assignment: CDR1 KGHSH and CDR2 LQKENI. This CDR3 is built from 14 residues. V lost 2 bases to trimming and J lost 3 bases, with 10 bases between them. The DNA for the CDR3 is TGTGCCAGCTCACCAGTGACAGGCGACTATGGCTACACCTTC. Translation: CASSPVTGDYGYTF.

This chain joins TRBV2 and TRBJ1-4; D gene ambiguous. Trimming took off 6 bases at V and 5 bases at J, with 16 bases between the two ends. This CDR3 has 15 residues. Looked up from germline, CDR1 is SNHLY and CDR2 is FYNNEI. CDR3 sequence: CASRTHDSENEKLFF. DNA for the CDR3: TGTGCCAGCAGGACGCACGACTCAGAGAATGAAAAACTGTTTTTT.

This clone was seen a single time. The V call is TRBV10-2, the J call TRBJ1-3; TRBD1 matches 7 bases. Germline values: CDR1 WSHSY, CDR2 SAAADI. The CDR3 totals 14 residues. The trim removed 8 bases at V and 1 base at J, leaving 5 bases unmatched. The CDR3 sequence: CASDDRASGNTIYF. CDR3 bases: TGCGCCAGCGACGACAGGGCGTCTGGAAACACCATATATTTT.

This chain links TRBV5-1 with TRBJ1-2; the D gene is possibly TRBD1 (6 bases). V dropped 4 bases and J dropped 3 bases, with 16 bases sitting between them. This CDR3 region has 15 residues. In germline, CDR1 is SGHRS, CDR2 YFSETQ. DNA for the CDR3: TGCGCCAGCAGCCCAACAGGGAGGGGGGACTATGGCTACACCTTC. It codes for CASSPTGRGDYGYTF.

V gene TRBV27 combines with J gene TRBJ2-4; D possibly corresponds to TRBD2 (7 bases). The CDR3 spans 12 residues. Trimming cost V 5 bases and J 7 bases, with 9 bases left between them. Germline values: CDR1 MNHEY, CDR2 SMNVEV (reference sequence). The CDR3 DNA sequence: TGTGCCAGCAGTGAGGGGGGGAACATTCAGTACTTC. The encoded protein is CASSEGGNIQYF.

This chain joins TRBV29-1 and TRBJ1-2; D remains ambiguous. The CDR3 is made up of 12 amino acids. The germline V and J ends were trimmed by 6 bases and 4 bases, with 12 bases remaining between them. Germline CDR1 SQVTM, CDR2 ANQGSEA. CDR3 loop: CSVGAGAYGYTF. DNA for the CDR3: TGCAGCGTGGGCGCCGGTGCCTATGGCTACACCTTC.

This rearrangement joins TRBV7-8 to TRBJ1-5; D is possibly TRBD1 (5 bases). The CDR3 runs 17 residues. V lost 1 base and J lost 2, with 15 bases in between. The germline CDR1 and CDR2 sequences are SGHVS and FQNEAQ. CDR3 protein: CASSLVASGRGNQPQHF. In nucleotides, the CDR3 is TGTGCCAGCAGCTTAGTGGCATCAGGGAGGGGCAATCAGCCCCAGCATTTT.

The chain recombines TRBV6-5 with TRBJ2-1; TRBD1 agrees at 8 bases. The length of the CDR3 is 15 residues. Looked up from germline, CDR1 is MNHEY and CDR2 is SVGAGI. The V segment lost 2 bases and the J segment 0 bases; nucleotides outside the gene matches: 0. CDR3 DNA: TGTGCCAGCAGTTACGGACAGGGCTCCTACAATGAGCAGTTCTTC. This gives the protein CASSYGQGSYNEQFF.

This clone was found once. The gene calls are TRBV19 and TRBJ2-5; possibly TRBD1 for D (5 bases). CDR1 is LNHDA and CDR2 is SQIVND in the germline V gene (reference sequence). The germline V and J ends were trimmed by 3 bases and 5 bases, with 10 bases remaining between them. The CDR3 runs 13 residues. The CDR3 spells CASSISRVETQYF. CDR3 nucleotide sequence: TGTGCCAGTAGTATCAGCAGGGTGGAGACCCAGTACTTC.

The V and J genes are TRBV5-6 and TRBJ1-2; 8 bases are a match to TRBD1. This CDR3 contains 15 residues. After removal of 2 bases from V and 3 bases from J, the junction contained 6 bases not matched to a gene. Germline V lookup: CDR1 SGHDT, CDR2 YYEEEE. CDR3 loop: CASSFSRTGYYGYTF. CDR3 coding DNA: TGTGCCAGCAGCTTCTCTCGGACAGGGTACTATGGCTACACCTTC.

This clone was picked up a small number of times. The genes are TRBV24-1 and TRBJ2-1, with 12 bases lining up with TRBD1. Germline V gives CDR1 KGHDR, CDR2 SFDVKD. Unmatched junction bases numbered 8, after V lost 5 bases and J lost 7 bases. CDR3 size: 16 residues. Here the CDR3 reads CATSGGGQGAGNEQFF. CDR3 DNA sequence: TGTGCCACCAGTGGGGGGGGACAGGGGGCCGGGAATGAGCAGTTCTTC.

The CDR3 DNA is TGTGCCAGCAGCTGGGGACAAGATAATTCACCCCTCCACTTT. This gives the protein CASSWGQDNSPLHF. This chain uses TRBV5-6 with TRBJ1-6, with a possible D match to TRBD1 (6 bases). This CDR3 comprises 14 residues. V was shortened by 3 bases and J by 5 bases, with 9 bases between the two germline ends. Germline V CDR1 and CDR2: SGHDT, YYEEEE.

The chain links TRBV5-1 to TRBJ1-2; TRBD1 aligns across 10 bases. J gave up 2 bases and V 4 bases, and 2 bases lay outside the gene matches. Looked up from germline, CDR1 is SGHRS and CDR2 is YFSETQ. The CDR3 runs to 14 residues. CDR3 sequence reads: CASSKGQGNYGYTF. CDR3 nucleotides: TGCGCCAGCAGCAAGGGACAGGGGAACTATGGCTACACCTTC.

V gene TRBV5-8 combines with J gene TRBJ1-5; tentative D call: TRBD1 (6 bases). CDR3 length: 13 residues. Germline lookup yields CDR1 SGHTS and CDR2 YDEGEE. V lost 9 bases to trimming and J lost 4 bases, with 14 bases between them. CDR3 amino acids: CATAMDRNQPQHF. CDR3 nucleotides: TGTGCCACCGCGATGGACAGAAATCAGCCCCAGCATTTT.

The chain employs TRBV7-9 and TRBJ2-2, with TRBD2 identical over 9 bases. Germline V gene sequence: CDR1 SEHNR, CDR2 FQNEAQ (reference sequence). The length of the CDR3 is 15 residues. The trim removed 7 bases at V and 4 bases at J, leaving 7 bases unmatched. CDR3 sequence (DNA): TGTGCCAGCATCCGCGGGGGGGCTTCCACCGGGGAGCTGTTTTTT. This encodes CASIRGGASTGELFF.

This clone has only one observation. The V and J genes are TRBV27 and TRBJ2-1; D is ambiguous. There are 12 residues in the CDR3. Trimming shortened V by 6 bases and J by 7 bases, and 10 bases separated the two germline ends. Looked up from germline, CDR1 is MNHEY and CDR2 is SMNVEV (reference sequence). For the CDR3, the DNA is TGTGCCAGCAGCCCGGGTGGTAATGAGCAGTTCTTC. It encodes CASSPGGNEQFF.

The rearrangement links TRBV10-3 to TRBJ1-1, with D possibly TRBD1 on 6 matching bases. Germline lookup yields CDR1 ENHRY and CDR2 SYGVKD. CDR3 size: 14 residues. V was shortened by 6 bases and J by 0 bases, with 11 bases between the two germline ends. CDR3 nucleotide sequence: TGTGCCATCAGACTCGACAGGATGAACACTGAAGCTTTCTTT. Its protein is CAIRLDRMNTEAFF.

The chain carries TRBV18 and TRBJ2-3; 11 nucleotides align to TRBD2. Trimming took 0 bases from V and 6 from J; bases not matched to a gene: 11. This CDR3 contains 18 residues. Germline V gives CDR1 KGHSH, CDR2 LQKENI. The DNA for the CDR3 is TGTGCCAGCTCACCACCGCTCGGGACTAGCGGTTGGGGGGATACGCAGTATTTT. Its translation: CASSPPLGTSGWGDTQYF.

V is TRBV4-1 and J is TRBJ2-1; 12 bases are a match to TRBD2. The V segment lost 5 bases and the J segment 5 bases; nucleotides outside the gene matches: 4. The CDR3 covers 15 residues. Germline V gives CDR1 MGHRA, CDR2 YSYEKL. CDR3 in amino acids: CASSSTSGGHNEQFF. The DNA of the CDR3 is TGCGCCAGCAGCTCTACTAGCGGGGGGCACAATGAGCAGTTCTTC.

This clone was counted a single time. The rearrangement uses TRBV27 and TRBJ1-2; 9 nucleotides align to TRBD1. V lost 4 bases to trimming and J lost 7 bases; unmatched junction nucleotides: 7. CDR1 MNHEY and CDR2 SMNVEV come from the germline V gene (reference sequence). This CDR3 has 14 amino acids. The CDR3 DNA follows: TGTGCCAGCAGTTCATCAGGACAGGGGATTGGCTACACCTTC. Translation: CASSSSGQGIGYTF.

The chain joins TRBV20-1 to TRBJ1-1; D might be TRBD1 (6 bases). CDR1 is DFQATT and CDR2 is SNEGSKA in the germline V gene (reference sequence). This CDR3 is built from 15 residues. Trimming took 5 bases from V and 0 from J, leaving 16 bases between them. The CDR3 reads CSAGDRSKLNTEAFF. The CDR3 nucleotides read TGCAGTGCTGGTGACAGGTCTAAACTGAACACTGAAGCTTTCTTT.

This chain links TRBV3-1 (or the pseudogene TRBV3-2) with TRBJ2-7, with D possibly TRBD2 on 5 matching bases. CDR1 and CDR2 (germline): LGHDT, YNNKEL (reference sequence). The V end lost 4 bases, the J end lost 2 bases, and 6 bases lay between the germline ends. CDR3 length: 12 amino acids. The CDR3 sequence is CASSLGTYEQYF. The CDR3 nucleotides read TGTGCCAGCAGCCTCGGGACCTACGAGCAGTACTTC.